This is a list of T cell receptor beta chains from one sample in a study of T cell repertoires in cytomegalovirus infection. A single record per CDR3 protein comes from TCRdb applying MiXCR to the reads. Seen here are roughly 920,000 distinct CDR3 sequences, about a third observed once, and the top ten hold 11% to 15%. Their antigen targets remain unknown. The input for sequencing was cultured CD8+ T cells from PBMCs, taken from culture after CMV antigen stimulation. Source of these receptors: a human donor in good health (CMV status not recorded). Some clones in this sample may be carry-over from other donors' samples. CDR3s include the opening cysteine and the closing phenylalanine or tryptophan. The D gene is left open where the match is weak. Some rows have no size entry. The others give once, few or many, or a class for an expanded clone.

d_gene	v_gene	abundance	j_gene	CDR3nt	CDR3aa
NA	TRBV28	NA	TRBJ1-2	TGTGCCAGCAGGGGCAGACACTATGGCTACACCTTC	CASRGRHYGYTF
NA	TRBV7-8	few	TRBJ1-1	TGTGCCAGCAGCTTAGCGACAGCATCGAACACTGAAGCTTTCTTT	CASSLATASNTEAFF
TRBD1	TRBV19	few	TRBJ2-1	TGTGCCAGTAGTACCCCAGGGGGCAGGGGCAATGAGCAGTTCTTC	CASSTPGGRGNEQFF
NA	TRBV27	NA	TRBJ2-5	TGTACCGGCAGTCCCCAAGGGGGGCTCGAGACCCAGTACTTC	CTGSPQGGLETQYF
NA	TRBV9	NA	TRBJ2-6	TGTGCCAGCAGCCCCTCGGGTGGATATTCCAACGTCCTGACTTTC	CASSPSGGYSNVLTF
NA	TRBV7-9	NA	TRBJ2-5	TGTGCCAGCAGCTCCCGTGGGAGGACTGGCCCCCAAGAGACCCAGTACTTC	CASSSRGRTGPQETQYF
NA	TRBV19	NA	TRBJ1-1	TGTGCCAGTAGTATAGAGACGAACACTGAAGCTTTCTTT	CASSIETNTEAFF
NA	TRBV11-2	NA	TRBJ1-3	TGTGCCAGCAGTTCACCGGGGACTGGAAACACCATATATTTT	CASSSPGTGNTIYF
NA	TRBV27	NA	TRBJ2-3	TGTGCCAGCAGTTTATTCGGACAGAGAGCAGATACGCAGTATTTT	CASSLFGQRADTQYF
NA	TRBV7-2	many	TRBJ2-7	TGTGCCAGCAGCTTTTATACAGGGAACCTCAGTAGTAACGAGCAGTACTTC	CASSFYTGNLSSNEQYF
NA	TRBV4-1	NA	TRBJ2-2	TGCGCCAGCAGCCAAGACCCGTCCGGGGTCCTGGGGGAGCTGTTTTTT	CASSQDPSGVLGELFF
NA	TRBV12-3/TRBV12-4	few	TRBJ2-1	TGTGCCATCATCCGAAAAGCCTGGCAGGGTAAAGACCGCGAGGACGACAATGAGCAGTTCTTC	CAIIRKAWQGKDREDDNEQFF
TRBD2	TRBV7-8	NA	TRBJ2-5	TGTGCCAGCAGCTTAGTTTCGGCGGGGGGGCGTGAGACCCAGTACTTC	CASSLVSAGGRETQYF
TRBD1	TRBV6-6	NA	TRBJ1-5	TGTGCCAGCTTGGGCAGGGGGCAAGGGCAGCCCCAGCATTTT	CASLGRGQGQPQHF
TRBD2	TRBV7-9	few	TRBJ2-3	TGTGCCAGCAGCTTCTCGGCTAGCGGGGGCACAGATACGCAGTATTTT	CASSFSASGGTDTQYF
TRBD1	TRBV7-9	few	TRBJ2-1	TGTGCCAGCAGCCCCACCCGGCAGGGGGCAGAGGAGCAGTTCTTC	CASSPTRQGAEEQFF
NA	TRBV20-1	NA	TRBJ2-1	TGCAGTGCTAGAGACCCGGGGGTGGGGCAGGTTGAGCAGTTCTTC	CSARDPGVGQVEQFF
NA	TRBV7-9	NA	TRBJ2-7	TGTGCCAGCAGCCCAAAGGTCTTC	CASSPKVF
TRBD2	TRBV10-3	NA	TRBJ2-7	TGTGCCTCCGGCGGGGGGGGTTCCTACGAGCAGTACTTC	CASGGGGSYEQYF
NA	TRBV7-2	few	TRBJ2-7	TGTGCCAGCAGCGACTCCCCTACTGAGGAGCAGTACTTC	CASSDSPTEEQYF
NA	TRBV7-6	NA	TRBJ2-7	TGTGCCAGCAGCTTAACTTCAATTGGGCCTCCCTACGAGCAGTACTTC	CASSLTSIGPPYEQYF
NA	TRBV7-6	NA	TRBJ2-5	TGTGCCAGCAGCTTCTTACCAATACAAGAGACCCAGTACTTC	CASSFLPIQETQYF
TRBD1	TRBV27	NA	TRBJ2-7	TGTGCCAGCAGTTTATGGACAGGGACGGAGCAGTACTTC	CASSLWTGTEQYF
NA	TRBV27	few	TRBJ2-1	TGTGCCAGCCGGCTGGGGGGCAATGTGTACAATGAGCAGTTCTTC	CASRLGGNVYNEQFF
NA	TRBV7-9	NA	TRBJ2-3	TGTGCCAGCAGCTTACGGGACTCAGGCACAGATACGCAGTATTTT	CASSLRDSGTDTQYF
NA	TRBV4-3	NA	TRBJ1-2	TGCGCCAGCAGCCAAGGGCCCGGGGGTGGCTACACCTTC	CASSQGPGGGYTF
TRBD2	TRBV27	NA	TRBJ2-3	TGTGCCAGCACCTTATTCCCCCCCCAGCTAGCGGGGGGGACGGCAGATACGCAGTATTTT	CASTLFPPQLAGGTADTQYF
TRBD1	TRBV7-2	many	TRBJ1-2	TGTGCCAGCAGCCCGCCCGGGACAGGGGTTCGTGGCTACACCTTC	CASSPPGTGVRGYTF
TRBD2	TRBV12-3/TRBV12-4	few	TRBJ2-3	TGTGCCAGCAGGGTGGGACTAGGGACAGATACGCAGTATTTT	CASRVGLGTDTQYF
NA	TRBV7-8	many	TRBJ2-3	TGTGCCAGCAGCTTATTTATCACTTTCTCTAGCACAGATACGCAGTATTTT	CASSLFITFSSTDTQYF
TRBD1	TRBV7-9	many	TRBJ2-2	TGTGCCAGCAGCCGGGGACAGGGGAACACCGGGGAGCTGTTTTTT	CASSRGQGNTGELFF
NA	TRBV5-4	once	TRBJ2-5	TGTGCCAGCAGCTTATCTTATGGGGACACCCAAGAGACCCAGTACTTC	CASSLSYGDTQETQYF
NA	TRBV6-9	NA	TRBJ1-1	TGTGCCAGCAGGTCAACAGAATACATGAACACTGAAGCTTTCTTT	CASRSTEYMNTEAFF
NA	TRBV7-7	many	TRBJ2-7	TGTGCTAGCAGCTCCCTAAGAGGGGCCTCCTACGAGCAGTACTTC	CASSSLRGASYEQYF
NA	TRBV11-1	many	TRBJ2-1	TGTGCCAGCAGCTTAGGGGGCCGATTGGAGCAGTTCTTC	CASSLGGRLEQFF
NA	TRBV7-2	many	TRBJ2-3	TGTGCCAGCAGCTTAGCTTTGGGCAGGGATATGTCAGATACGCAGTATTTT	CASSLALGRDMSDTQYF
NA	TRBV12-3/TRBV12-4	NA	TRBJ1-6	TGTGCCAGCAGTCTTGGACAGACCTCCTATAATTCACCCCTCCACTTT	CASSLGQTSYNSPLHF
NA	TRBV9	NA	TRBJ1-1	TGTGCCAGCAGCGGTGGAGATCCAGTTGAAGCTTTCTTT	CASSGGDPVEAFF
NA	TRBV12-3/TRBV12-4	NA	TRBJ1-5	TGTGCCAGCAGTGACACTGATAGCAATCAGCCCCAGCATTTT	CASSDTDSNQPQHF
NA	TRBV5-4	NA	TRBJ1-4	TGTGCCAGCAGCGGGAAGAATGCAACTAATGAAAGACTGTTTTTT	CASSGKNATNERLFF
NA	TRBV7-8	NA	TRBJ2-1	TGTGCCAGCAGCCCTACCGGGACTGTCCACAATGAGCAGTTCTTC	CASSPTGTVHNEQFF
NA	TRBV20-1	NA	TRBJ1-1	TGCAGTGCTAGGTCAAGGGAACAGAACACTGAAGCTTTCTTT	CSARSREQNTEAFF
NA	TRBV6-6	NA	TRBJ2-1	TGTGCCAGCAGTTACGGCGGTGGCAACCTGGACTACAATGAGCAGTTCTTC	CASSYGGGNLDYNEQFF
TRBD1	TRBV7-8	NA	TRBJ1-1	TGTGCCAGCAGCCTTCCTAAGGGGGCTCGGGCTGAAGCTTTCTTT	CASSLPKGARAEAFF
TRBD1	TRBV7-8	many	TRBJ2-7	TGTGCCAGCAGCTTACGTCACCCGGGACAGGGGAACGAGCAGTACTTC	CASSLRHPGQGNEQYF
NA	TRBV7-8	few	TRBJ1-2	TGTGCCAGCAGCTTATATCAGGGGAGAGGTGGCTACACCTTC	CASSLYQGRGGYTF
TRBD2	TRBV7-9	few	TRBJ2-5	TGTGCCAGCAGCGGGGAGCGGGGGCACCAAGAGACCCAGTACTTC	CASSGERGHQETQYF
NA	TRBV2	NA	TRBJ1-2	TGTGCCAACCTGATCCAGGAAAACTATGGCTACACCTTC	CANLIQENYGYTF
NA	TRBV4-1	NA	TRBJ2-1	TGCGCCAGCAGCCAAGTAGGTCTGGGTGTTGATGAGCAGTTCTTC	CASSQVGLGVDEQFF
TRBD1	TRBV7-9	NA	TRBJ2-4	TGTGCCAGCAGCCCCGGGACAGGTCTCGATCAGTACTTC	CASSPGTGLDQYF
TRBD1	TRBV7-8	NA	TRBJ2-6	TGTGCCAGCAGCGAAACAGGGGGGTGGGCCAACGTCCTGACTTTC	CASSETGGWANVLTF
TRBD2	TRBV10-3	NA	TRBJ2-7	TGTGCCATCAGTGAAGGGACTCTAGCGGGGGGGCCGGGGGAGCAGTACTTC	CAISEGTLAGGPGEQYF
TRBD1	TRBV27	NA	TRBJ1-2	TGTGCCAGCAGTTTAATCCCCTTAACAGGGGAAGGCTACACCTTC	CASSLIPLTGEGYTF
NA	TRBV7-6	NA	TRBJ1-1	TGTGCCAGCAGCTTAGCGCACCCTGAAGCTTTCTTT	CASSLAHPEAFF
NA	TRBV7-9	NA	TRBJ1-1	TGTGCCACGGCTGTCACTGAAGCTTTCTTT	CATAVTEAFF
TRBD1	TRBV27	NA	TRBJ1-2	TGTGCCAGCAGTTTAAGGGCCCGACAGGGGGAAGGCTACACCTTC	CASSLRARQGEGYTF
TRBD1	TRBV27	NA	TRBJ2-1	TGTGCCAGCAGTACCCTGACAGGGAGCTCCTACAATGAGCAGTTCTTC	CASSTLTGSSYNEQFF